A selection of T cell receptor beta chains follows, all from one sample in a study of TIL therapy for anti-PD-1-resistant metastatic lung cancer. Here immunoSEQ multiplex PCR was the method, and the copy in TCRdb shows in-frame clones only, minus some. The sample consists of approximately 45,000 clones, around three quarters of them appearing once. The sample was blood, taken at baseline. These TCRs come from a man between 65 and 85 years old with non-small cell lung cancer. CDR3s include the opening cysteine and the closing phenylalanine or tryptophan. Fields, in order: V gene, CDR3 protein.

v_call: TRBV4-2
cdr3_aa: CASSQDPGGLNTEAFF

v_call: TRBV15
cdr3_aa: CATSRDRDTYGYTF

v_call: TRBV7-2
cdr3_aa: CASSSLSDARNTEAFF

v_call: TRBV7-3
cdr3_aa: CASSTNGRGETQYF

v_call: TRBV7-9
cdr3_aa: CASMGSTDTQYF

v_call: TRBV6-6
cdr3_aa: CASRPTSGSTHEQYF

v_call: TRBV6-1
cdr3_aa: CASSEVSGPYEQYF

v_call: TRBV13
cdr3_aa: CASSLSGSYEQYF

v_call: TRBV7-2
cdr3_aa: CASSLDSSGREETQYF

v_call: TRBV5-6
cdr3_aa: CASSSAGSNYGYTF

v_call: TRBV5-1
cdr3_aa: CASSLGGPQETQYF

v_call: TRBV4-3
cdr3_aa: CASSQVNGGGIEQYF

v_call: TRBV19
cdr3_aa: CASRSTGVGGELFF

v_call: TRBV18
cdr3_aa: CASSPPGENYGYTF

v_call: TRBV5-1
cdr3_aa: CASSLAGLAGTEAFF

v_call: TRBV4-2
cdr3_aa: CASSQGDRGDYGYTF

v_call: TRBV10-1
cdr3_aa: CASSEGEGFRAEQYF

v_call: TRBV7-8
cdr3_aa: CASSLGQGANQPQHF

v_call: TRBV6-5
cdr3_aa: CASSSGALQFF

v_call: TRBV7-8
cdr3_aa: CASSPRTSGTSYEQYF

v_call: TRBV9
cdr3_aa: CASSAGLAGVNEQFF

v_call: TRBV7-3
cdr3_aa: CASSWDGTSKETQYF

v_call: TRBV5-1
cdr3_aa: CASSSSGDTQYF

v_call: TRBV6-1
cdr3_aa: CASSAGGGYEQYF

v_call: TRBV4-3
cdr3_aa: CASSQDTSEIYEQYF

v_call: TRBV7-2
cdr3_aa: CASSPGTGRGGNTIYF

v_call: TRBV18
cdr3_aa: CASSYGGRRDNSPLHF

v_call: TRBV28
cdr3_aa: CASTSTGSYGYTF

v_call: TRBV15
cdr3_aa: CATSRDPGGRENTGELFF

v_call: TRBV29-1
cdr3_aa: CSGGQSSNEQFF

v_call: TRBV6-6
cdr3_aa: CASSSQTSGSQYF

v_call: TRBV6-1
cdr3_aa: CASRRGTSGSYEQFF

v_call: TRBV30
cdr3_aa: CAWADGGADTQYF

v_call: TRBV6-5
cdr3_aa: CASSYSNIGRDGAFF

v_call: TRBV2
cdr3_aa: CASSERRVSSYNEQFF

v_call: TRBV9
cdr3_aa: CASSPRGGQDGYTF

v_call: TRBV11-2
cdr3_aa: CASSLRGVESGNTIYF

v_call: TRBV6-5
cdr3_aa: CAIMTANYGYTF

v_call: TRBV28
cdr3_aa: CASSNQGTVETQYF

v_call: TRBV19
cdr3_aa: CATQIRGWDGYTF

v_call: TRBV7-2
cdr3_aa: CASSFVETQYF

v_call: TRBV19
cdr3_aa: CASSSTGTYNEQFF

v_call: TRBV2
cdr3_aa: CASSEVGGGKLFF

v_call: TRBV18
cdr3_aa: CASSPPGDQETQYF

v_call: TRBV4-3
cdr3_aa: CASSTNTEAFF

v_call: TRBV6-1
cdr3_aa: CASLTGPTLSLHF

v_call: TRBV5-1
cdr3_aa: CASSFGSGGTDTQYF

v_call: TRBV6-5
cdr3_aa: CASSLKGYMNTEAFF

v_call: TRBV6-1
cdr3_aa: CASRSPGQSYEQYF

v_call: TRBV7-6
cdr3_aa: CASSLLAGVRETQYF

v_call: TRBV11-2
cdr3_aa: CASSGDSVKLFF

v_call: TRBV5-1
cdr3_aa: CASSFGEINTEAFF

v_call: TRBV28
cdr3_aa: CASSSPGLVSYEQYF

v_call: TRBV5-1
cdr3_aa: CASSYSKDSGISEQYF

v_call: TRBV19
cdr3_aa: CASSARLATLNTGELFF